This T cell receptor (beta chain) was retrieved from a study of CD4 and CD8 cells across lung adenocarcinoma regions. Samples came from patients with localized non-small cell lung adenocarcinoma. CDR1 and CDR2 from the germline V gene are MGHRA and YSYEKL. This CDR3 is built from 13 residues. V was trimmed by 4 bases and J by 8 bases, leaving 11 bases between them. This clonotype showed up just a few times. TCRdb used MiXCR to reprocess the PCR reads, holding one entry per CDR3 protein. Seen here are approximately 25,000 distinct CDR3 sequences, roughly half observed once, and the top ten hold almost 50%.

The V gene is TRBV4-1, the J gene TRBJ1-4; D not resolved. Sequencing was done on a sample of CD8+ T cells from the center of a lung tumor. The sequence came from a male donor with lung adenocarcinoma. The CD4 and CD8 labels of this study may be unreliable. The CDR3 spells CASSPGLGEKLFF. The CDR3 DNA reads TGCGCCAGCAGCCCAGGTTTGGGGGAAAAACTGTTTTTT.